This TCR beta chain was profiled in a study of T cells in Graves' hyperthyroidism and ophthalmopathy. The CDR3 is 16 amino acids. Trimming removed 0 bases from V and 4 bases from J, with 15 bases in between. CDR1 and CDR2 (germline): LGHNA, YNFKEQ. The source material, RNA transcripts, was used to amplify TCR beta CDR3 regions. First-round RT-PCR targeting the TCR CDR3 was performed with the HTBI primer set. TCRdb called the multiplex PCR reads again in MiXCR, with one record for every CDR3 protein. The sample shows 600,000 to 750,000 distinct CDR3 sequences, roughly a sixth of them seen only once. This clonotype was seen more than once but under ten times.

The chain combines TRBV4-2 with TRBJ1-2; weak D call: TRBD1 (5 bases). The sequenced sample consisted of blood. This clonotype was obtained from a man aged 50 to 59 with Graves' hyperthyroidism. The CDR3: CASSQDQLGGTYGYTF. CDR3 bases: TGTGCCAGCAGCCAAGATCAATTGGGGGGGACCTATGGCTACACCTTC.